Sequencing of this TCR beta chain was carried out in a study of response to subunit inactivated influenza vaccine. V was pared by 6 bases and J by 4 bases, with 10 bases of the junction left unmatched. The germline gives CDR1 DFQATT, CDR2 SNEGSKA (reference sequence). The CDR3 is made up of 14 amino acids. TCRdb reprocessed the RT-PCR reads via MiXCR and lists one record per CDR3 protein. The table lists hundreds of thousands of distinct CDR3 sequences, about 25% of them singletons, with about 1.9% in the top ten. The source was CD4+ T cells sorted from PBMCs, collected 4 to 6 days after vaccination. This receptor was identified in a man aged 50 or older who received an inactivated influenza vaccine. This sequence joins TRBV20-1 and TRBJ2-5; 8 nucleotides align to TRBD1. CDR3 in amino acids: CSAQDRVARETQYF. The CDR3 DNA reads as TGCAGTGCACAGGACAGGGTGGCAAGAGAGACCCAGTACTTC.